Below, one T cell receptor beta chain is given with its context. This sample stems from a study of CD8+ T cells in alopecia areata. It was cDNA, reverse transcribed from extracted RNA, that served as the sequencing template. Using immunoSEQ multiplex PCR, the repertoire was profiled, and TCRdb retains in-frame clones only, with some absent. The sample carries approximately 210,000 clones, around 60% recorded once. The treatment denotes: oral pan-JAK inhibitor, 5-10 mg twice daily. Trimming pared 0 bases from V and 3 bases from J, leaving 0 bases between. Germline V gene lookup returns CDR1 SGHRS and CDR2 YFSETQ. The CDR3 has 11 amino acids.

The chain combines TRBV5-1 with TRBJ1-1; D gene uncertain. The TCR was taken from a human donor with alopecia areata. Sequencing used CD4+ T cells sorted from blood, obtained between weeks 47 and 50, from a patient treated with tofacitinib. Written as DNA, the CDR3 is TGCGCCAGCAGCTTGGACACTGAAGCTTTCTTT. Amino acids: CASSLDTEAFF.